Listed here is a single T cell receptor beta chain. Data came from immunoSEQ multiplex PCR; TCRdb stores just in-frame clones and leaves some out. Of roughly 120,000 clones listed, around 88% were seen once; the top ten hold around 7.1%. This specimen comes from a study of T cell responses to AZD1222 COVID-19 vaccine. J lost 5 bases, V lost 6 bases, and 7 bases had no gene match. Per the germline V gene, CDR1 is MNHEY and CDR2 is SVGAGI. The CDR3 is 15 amino acids. The TCR comes from an adult who received the AZD1222 COVID-19 vaccine. The material sequenced was peripheral blood, taken 28 days after the second AZD1222 dose. The chain carries TRBV6-5 and TRBJ2-5; the match to TRBD2 covers 12 bases. As DNA, the CDR3 is TGTGCCAGCAGGTTGACTAGCGGGAGCGGTGAGACCCAGTACTTC. Its translation is CASRLTSGSGETQYF.